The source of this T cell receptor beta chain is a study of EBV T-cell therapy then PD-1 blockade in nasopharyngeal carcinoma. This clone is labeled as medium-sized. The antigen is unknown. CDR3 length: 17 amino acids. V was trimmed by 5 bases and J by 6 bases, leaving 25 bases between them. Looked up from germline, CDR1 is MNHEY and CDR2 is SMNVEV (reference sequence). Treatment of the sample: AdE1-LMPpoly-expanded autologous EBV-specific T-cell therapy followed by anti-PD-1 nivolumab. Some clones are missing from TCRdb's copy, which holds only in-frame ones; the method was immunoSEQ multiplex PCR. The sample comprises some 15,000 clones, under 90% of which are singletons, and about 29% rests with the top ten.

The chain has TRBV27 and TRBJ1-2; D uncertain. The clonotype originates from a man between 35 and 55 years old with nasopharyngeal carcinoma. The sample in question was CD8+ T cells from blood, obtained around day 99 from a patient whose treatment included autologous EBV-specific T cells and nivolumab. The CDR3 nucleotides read TGTGCCAGCAGTACCTCCGTGATGGAGGGTGGAAGGAATGGCTACACCTTC. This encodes CASSTSVMEGGRNGYTF.